A selection of T cell receptor beta chains follows, all from one sample in a study of vaccination and CD4 T cells after COVID-19. Their specific antigens are unknown. MiXCR was run by TCRdb on the PCR reads, yielding one entry per CDR3 protein. The table shows more than 6,000 distinct CDR3 sequences, with 68% occurring only once. Specimen: CD4+ T cells from blood, cultured in vitro. All receptors derive from a human donor who had recovered from COVID-19. Each CDR3 is given with its conserved first and last residue.

v_call: TRBV6-1
j_call: TRBJ1-5
cdr3_aa: CASSLDRVARHF

v_call: TRBV7-9
j_call: TRBJ1-5
cdr3_aa: CASSLDYNQPQHF

v_call: TRBV20-1
j_call: TRBJ1-2
cdr3_aa: CSARGEGGGRGFYGYTF

v_call: TRBV20-1
j_call: TRBJ1-1
cdr3_aa: CSAAGGSMNTEAFF

v_call: TRBV11-2
j_call: TRBJ2-7
cdr3_aa: CASSPTSGVSYEQYF

v_call: TRBV7-2
j_call: TRBJ1-6
cdr3_aa: CASSFVQGNSPLHF

v_call: TRBV20-1
j_call: TRBJ2-5
cdr3_aa: CSARRQFPETQYF

v_call: TRBV11-1
j_call: TRBJ2-7
cdr3_aa: CASSFGRSYEQYF

v_call: TRBV25-1
j_call: TRBJ2-7
cdr3_aa: CASSVTVSYEQYF

v_call: TRBV24-1
j_call: TRBJ1-2
cdr3_aa: CATSERDRGRWRDYGYTF

v_call: TRBV6-1
j_call: TRBJ1-1
cdr3_aa: CASRRPGLGRTEAFF

v_call: TRBV20-1
j_call: TRBJ2-7
cdr3_aa: CSARGGWVYEQYF

v_call: TRBV2
j_call: TRBJ1-2
cdr3_aa: CASNNRGWYGYTF

v_call: TRBV6-5
j_call: TRBJ2-3
cdr3_aa: CASSSQLAGVSDTQYF

v_call: TRBV19
j_call: TRBJ1-5
cdr3_aa: CASSVGQALREPQHF

v_call: TRBV20-1
j_call: TRBJ1-1
cdr3_aa: CSARRDIRSGNTEAFF

v_call: TRBV20-1
j_call: TRBJ1-5
cdr3_aa: CSADRLLDLEQGGNQPQHF

v_call: TRBV7-9
j_call: TRBJ1-2
cdr3_aa: CASSIGQGDGYTF

v_call: TRBV11-3
j_call: TRBJ1-6
cdr3_aa: CASSFRGGTGWNSPLHF

v_call: TRBV2
j_call: TRBJ2-7
cdr3_aa: CASSEALGGLAREQYF

v_call: TRBV6-5
j_call: TRBJ1-5
cdr3_aa: CASSYSINQPQHF

v_call: TRBV20-1
j_call: TRBJ1-1
cdr3_aa: CSARVGLGQEARSRTEAFF

v_call: TRBV9
j_call: TRBJ2-7
cdr3_aa: CASSVDVGGAYEQYF

v_call: TRBV6-1
j_call: TRBJ1-6
cdr3_aa: CASSTRRRGLNSPLHF

v_call: TRBV7-2
j_call: TRBJ2-7
cdr3_aa: CASSLGVPSSYEQYF

v_call: TRBV15
j_call: TRBJ2-2
cdr3_aa: CATSTLAGGPTGELFF

v_call: TRBV20-1
j_call: TRBJ2-7
cdr3_aa: CSAGKQGRGSEQYF

v_call: TRBV20-1
j_call: TRBJ2-2
cdr3_aa: CSARAAGGANTGELFF

v_call: TRBV7-9
j_call: TRBJ1-2
cdr3_aa: CASSRTGALSGYTF

v_call: TRBV7-9
j_call: TRBJ2-7
cdr3_aa: CASSPGQGVLEQYF

v_call: TRBV7-9
j_call: TRBJ1-5
cdr3_aa: CASSFSADQPQHF

v_call: TRBV6-1
j_call: TRBJ1-2
cdr3_aa: CASRSYGAQFNYGYTF

v_call: TRBV6-1
j_call: TRBJ1-5
cdr3_aa: CASSRWGGDQPQHF

v_call: TRBV19
j_call: TRBJ2-7
cdr3_aa: CASSRAGTGGLYEQYF

v_call: TRBV20-1
j_call: TRBJ1-1
cdr3_aa: CSATLGQGGTEAFF

v_call: TRBV20-1
j_call: TRBJ2-2
cdr3_aa: CSASSREGHTGELFF

v_call: TRBV6-1
j_call: TRBJ2-7
cdr3_aa: CASSRPGGPYEQYF

v_call: TRBV20-1
j_call: TRBJ1-2
cdr3_aa: CSARDGPGYGYTF

v_call: TRBV20-1
j_call: TRBJ2-7
cdr3_aa: CSASIRTTYEQYF

v_call: TRBV7-3
j_call: TRBJ2-1
cdr3_aa: CASSSAGVPEQFF

v_call: TRBV6-1
j_call: TRBJ2-7
cdr3_aa: CASRGYEQYF

v_call: TRBV6-5
j_call: TRBJ2-1
cdr3_aa: CASSYSRAGGIYNEQFF

v_call: TRBV15
j_call: TRBJ2-7
cdr3_aa: CATSRPGRLCEQYF

v_call: TRBV20-1
j_call: TRBJ1-2
cdr3_aa: CSATSQGTGFRYGYTF

v_call: TRBV20-1
j_call: TRBJ2-3
cdr3_aa: CSATTSGGTDTQYF

v_call: TRBV6-2/TRBV6-3
j_call: TRBJ2-1
cdr3_aa: CASSLTSFYNEQFF

v_call: TRBV20-1
j_call: TRBJ1-1
cdr3_aa: CSAIKVQGDSHKLNTEAFF

v_call: TRBV7-9
j_call: TRBJ1-5
cdr3_aa: CASSLVVGGHNQPQHF

v_call: TRBV12-3/TRBV12-4
j_call: TRBJ2-2
cdr3_aa: CASSRAGLVTGELFF

v_call: TRBV7-3
j_call: TRBJ1-1
cdr3_aa: CASSTEAGTGGTEAFF

v_call: TRBV6-5
j_call: TRBJ1-2
cdr3_aa: CASSYYSQGDRRGGYTF

v_call: TRBV12-3/TRBV12-4
j_call: TRBJ1-5
cdr3_aa: CASSRDRNYQPQHF

v_call: TRBV2
j_call: TRBJ1-5
cdr3_aa: CASSVEGGQPQHF

v_call: TRBV20-1
j_call: TRBJ2-7
cdr3_aa: CSASRLAGGYEQYF

v_call: TRBV2
j_call: TRBJ2-5
cdr3_aa: CASSPRETQYF